The 11 T cell receptor beta chains reported below all come from one sample, sequenced in a study of sequential checkpoint blockade in melanoma. The treatment here: randomized to nivolumab then ipilimumab (arm A) or the reverse (arm B). TCRdb keeps only in-frame clones here, not all; method: immunoSEQ multiplex PCR. Of about 17,000 clones listed, around 74% are singletons. Material: CD8+ T cells sorted from blood (inferred from file names), obtained from a patient given nivolumab and ipilimumab in sequence. The receptor source for this set is a human donor with melanoma.

This chain joins TRBV27 and TRBJ2-2; TRBD2 agrees at 11 bases. Germline loops: CDR1 MNHEY, CDR2 SMNVEV (reference sequence). This CDR3 comprises 15 residues. V shed 4 bases and J 7 bases; nucleotides not matched to a gene: 5. The CDR3 loop reads CASSSLAGGDGELFF. The DNA for the CDR3 is TGTGCCAGCAGTTCCCTAGCGGGGGGCGACGGGGAGCTGTTTTTT.

The chain is built from TRBV2 and TRBJ2-7, with 9 bases lining up with TRBD1. V lost 5 bases and J lost 1; bases outside the gene matches: 6. The germline CDR1 and CDR2 sequences are SNHLY and FYNNEI. This CDR3 region has 15 residues. The CDR3, as DNA: TGTGCCAGCAGTCAGGACAGGGGCCCGTCCTACGAGCAGTACTTC. Translating it yields CASSQDRGPSYEQYF.

V gene TRBV5-1 combines with J gene TRBJ2-1; 9 nucleotides agree with TRBD2. The ends lost 0 bases at V and 7 bases at J; junction bases unmatched: 5. The CDR3 sequence is 15 residues long. CDR1 is SGHRS and CDR2 is YFSETQ in the germline V gene. CDR3 sequence reads: CASSLGAGGKNEQFF. Written as DNA, the CDR3 is TGCGCCAGCAGCTTGGGGGCGGGAGGGAAAAATGAGCAGTTCTTC.

The chain employs TRBV6-1 and TRBJ2-7; D is possibly TRBD2 (7 bases). The germline V and J ends were trimmed by 2 bases and 2 bases, with 10 bases remaining between them. There are 14 residues in the CDR3. Germline CDR1 and CDR2: MNHNS and SASEGT. The CDR3 here is CASSERGRAYEQYF. The CDR3, as DNA: TGTGCCAGCAGTGAAAGGGGGAGGGCCTACGAGCAGTACTTC.

The J gene is TRBJ2-7, the V gene TRBV4-2, with 10 bases identical to TRBD2. Germline CDR1 and CDR2: LGHNA and YNFKEQ. The junction had 11 bases not matched to a gene; V was cut back by 4 bases and J by 5 bases. The CDR3 contains 16 residues. The CDR3 loop is CASSPTASGGVDEQYF. Written as DNA, the CDR3 is TGTGCCAGCAGCCCAACGGCTAGCGGGGGTGTGGACGAGCAGTACTTC.

The CDR3 reads CASTGGTVVEQYF. The CDR3 nucleotides read TGCGCCAGCACCGGAGGGACGGTGGTCGAGCAGTACTTC. The chain is built from TRBV5-1 and TRBJ2-7, with D possibly being TRBD2 (6 bases). CDR3 length equals 13 residues. The V end lost 6 bases, the J end lost 6 bases, and 16 bases lay between the germline ends. Germline V CDR1 and CDR2: SGHRS, YFSETQ.

The chain joins TRBV7-6 to TRBJ2-6; D might be TRBD2 (6 bases). The CDR3 length is 17 residues. V shed 5 bases and J shed 4 bases, with 18 bases lying between them. Germline V gives CDR1 SGHVS, CDR2 FNYEAQ. CDR3 DNA sequence: TGTGCCAGCAGCGCTGAGGCCGGGGGTCTGGGGGCCAACGTCCTGACTTTC. Protein product: CASSAEAGGLGANVLTF. Looking up the rest from reference TRBV7-6 and TRBJ2-6 gives the full variable domain: GAGVSQSPRYKVTKRGQDVALRCDPISGHVSLYWYRQALGQGPEFLTYFNYEAQQDKSGLPNDRFSAERPEGSISTLTIQRTEQRDSAMYRCASSAEAGGLGANVLTFGAGSRLTVL.

The V and J genes are TRBV9 and TRBJ1-5, with 9 bases that match TRBD1. Trimming cost V 3 bases and J 4 bases; bases outside gene matches: 5. Germline lookup yields CDR1 SGDLS and CDR2 YYNGEE. This CDR3 contains 15 residues. The CDR3 coding sequence is TGTGCCAGCAGCGCAGAAGGACAGGGGAATCAGCCCCAGCATTTT. Amino acids: CASSAEGQGNQPQHF.

This chain joins TRBV10-3 and TRBJ2-2; TRBD2 might be the D (5 bases). This CDR3 is built from 14 residues. Germline V lookup: CDR1 ENHRY, CDR2 SYGVKD. V lost 2 bases and J lost 6, with 10 bases in between. The CDR3 is CAISEASGAGELFF. CDR3 coding DNA: TGTGCCATCAGTGAGGCAAGCGGCGCCGGGGAGCTGTTTTTT.

The chain combines TRBV2 with TRBJ1-1; 7 bases match TRBD1. The V gene end was trimmed by 4 bases and the J gene end by 3 bases; junction bases not matched to a gene: 5. The CDR3 extends over 14 amino acids. Germline CDR1 SNHLY, CDR2 FYNNEI. The CDR3 protein is CASSAGQSYTEAFF. CDR3 sequence (DNA): TGTGCCAGCAGTGCGGGACAGAGCTACACTGAAGCTTTCTTT.

The rearrangement joins TRBV4-1 to TRBJ2-7; 11 positions agree with TRBD1. The CDR3 spans 15 residues. In germline, CDR1 is MGHRA, CDR2 YSYEKL. Germline trimming cut 3 bases from V and 6 bases from J; bases unmatched to any gene: 7. CDR3: CASSHGQGAVGEQYF. Written as DNA, the CDR3 is TGCGCCAGCAGCCATGGACAGGGGGCTGTCGGCGAGCAGTACTTC.